This entry concerns a single T cell receptor beta chain. Antigen specificity is unknown. These data come from a study of shared clonotypes between healthy human individuals. Study-level information: Donors had three CD4 naive, three CD4 memory, two CD8 naive and one CD8 memory plate apiece. Whole-study findings and limits: Rarefaction showed sorted-subset sequencing was incomplete despite large depth.

The CDR3 runs to 15 residues. The V end was cut by 5 bases, the J end by 2 bases, with 16 bases between. CDR1 SGHTA and CDR2 FQGNSA come from the germline V gene. Assay execution took place at the deep level. Measured with immunoSEQ multiplex PCR; TCRdb has only the in-frame clones, and not every one. This sample has roughly 1 million clones, with about 80% found just once. The TCR sequence derives from a young man in good health. Some clones in this sample may be carry-over from other donors' samples. The chain links TRBV7-2 to TRBJ2-7; D tentatively fits TRBD1 or TRBD2 (5 bases each). The sequencing sample was made of memory CD4+ T cells from PBMCs. Subset given: CD45RA-negative fraction. CDR3 amino acids: CASSPVGPGPYEQYF. In DNA, the CDR3 is TGTGCCAGCAGCCCAGTGGGGCCGGGGCCCTACGAGCAGTACTTC.